A selection of T cell receptor beta chains follows, all from one sample in a study of T cell responses to AZD1222 COVID-19 vaccine. Clones were read by immunoSEQ multiplex PCR, and TCRdb kept only the in-frame ones, dropping some. Of about 110,000 clones listed, 89% were seen once; the top ten hold roughly two fifths. The source was peripheral blood, collected 28 days after the second AZD1222 dose. The source is an adult who received the AZD1222 COVID-19 vaccine. Each CDR3 is given without its conserved first and last residue.

V gene	J gene	CDR3 protein
TRBV2	TRBJ1-6	ASRGGRNSPLH
TRBV10-2	TRBJ2-2	ATETTGTSGNTGELF
TRBV5-1	TRBJ2-7	ASSPTGTSYYEQY
TRBV25-1	TRBJ1-5	ASSPSSVAANQPQH
TRBV28	TRBJ1-4	ASSLLLATNEKLF
TRBV6-2/TRBV6-3	TRBJ2-1	ASSYPNEQF
TRBV5-1	TRBJ2-1	ASNPLGGASYNEQF
TRBV7-7	TRBJ2-2	ASSLSGHPSGELF
TRBV5-4	TRBJ2-2	ASSLSGGMNTGELF
TRBV7-3	TRBJ2-5	ASSPTSGKETQY
TRBV7-2	TRBJ1-5	ASSLGLPGQPQH
TRBV6-1	TRBJ2-7	ASTLTSGGLQY
TRBV19	TRBJ2-5	ASSAQRGAQETQY
TRBV5-1	TRBJ2-7	ASSGEGASVQY
TRBV6-6	TRBJ2-2	ASRPAGPGELF
TRBV5-1	TRBJ2-1	ASRLQATTADYNEQF
TRBV25-1	TRBJ2-7	ASSEYRSGSYEQY
TRBV18	TRBJ2-1	ASSPQSGNNEQF
TRBV9	TRBJ2-3	ASSVPASDTQY
TRBV19	TRBJ2-7	ASSIAGTGVSYEQY
TRBV28	TRBJ2-1	ASSLTGTSYNEQF
TRBV6-5	TRBJ1-3	ASSAGLHGNTIY
TRBV6-5	TRBJ1-2	ASNTDRANYGYT
TRBV28	TRBJ2-2	ASVTSGNTGELF
TRBV18	TRBJ2-7	ASSRGHQEDEQY
TRBV3-1/TRBV3-2	TRBJ2-6	ASSQGQGKTFSGANVLT
TRBV19	TRBJ2-1	ASSLPEGLAYNEQF
TRBV5-1	TRBJ1-4	ASSSGGTTTNEKLF
TRBV7-2	TRBJ1-5	ASSFSNQPQH
TRBV6-5	TRBJ2-3	AHSPGTGGSDTQY
TRBV6-4	TRBJ2-1	ASSDLLGGDEQF